This T cell receptor beta chain was identified during a study of beta chain features in type 1 diabetes. Study results and caveats: cDNA sequencing could over-represent cells with high TCR expression.

cDNA synthesis used the whole RNA isolate, giving expressed TCRB sequences. The data were produced by immunoSEQ multiplex PCR, yet TCRdb's version contains in-frame clones alone and is incomplete. The sample includes around 290,000 clones, approximately 8.1% of them seen just once. The junction had 8 bases not matched to a gene; V was cut back by 0 bases and J by 3 bases. The CDR3 covers 16 residues. Germline-derived CDR1 and CDR2 are LNHNV and YYDKDF (reference sequence). Note on this clone: No antigen is known for it.

The sequencing input was central memory CD4+ T cells from blood. The chain joins TRBV15 to TRBJ2-7; 7 bases are shared with TRBD2. The origin of this receptor is a woman between 18 and 29 years old in good health. The CDR3 reads CATSRDPSGTNYEQYF. The CDR3 DNA reads TGTGCCACCAGCAGAGATCCCTCCGGGACTAACTACGAGCAGTACTTC.